This TCR beta chain was captured by sequencing in a study of liver allograft versus peripheral blood T cells (TCRdb year 2020). Context from the whole study: The study compared T cell receptor repertoires found within transplanted livers against repertoires in the peripheral blood of liver transplant recipients. Broader findings and caveats from the paper: T cell receptor repertoires inside liver allografts were reported to differ from those detected in peripheral blood.

V is pared back by 7 bases and J by 3 bases, with 12 bases lying between the germline termini. Including the terminal cysteine and phenylalanine, the CDR3 comprises 13 residues. Of all the DNA, just the CDR3 is kept, 39 bases in frame from base 1. Via the germline V gene, CDR1 is MNHEY and CDR2 SVGAGI. This clonotype was observed many times. No antigen is known for it. No much larger clonotype is one base removed from it; base qualities were not supplied. The instrument given in TCRdb is Illumina MiSeq. TCRdb handled the public reads itself, with Q25 trimming in fastp and clone calling in MiXCR, and kept productive beta chains. Each entry is one CDR3 protein sequence, shown with its most common DNA and genes. Recorded for this sample are about 14,000 distinct CDR3 sequences; approximately 17% of them occurred a single time. The ten largest clonotypes hold approximately 13% of the sample.

This receptor was obtained from a human patient who had a liver transplant. Because of the transplant, the T cells may be the graft donor's rather than the patient's own. The chain couples TRBV6-5 to TRBJ1-2; the D gene is perhaps TRBD1, from 6 matching bases. The CDR3 reads as follows: CASTDRPDYGYTF. The DNA sequence follows: TGTGCCAGCACCGACAGGCCAGACTATGGCTACACCTTC.